The present T cell receptor (beta chain) was sequenced within a study of vaccination and CD4 T cells after COVID-19. In the case of this clonotype: Its antigen is still unknown.

V lost 5 bases and J lost 2, with 9 bases in between. The CDR3 has 13 amino acids. Germline assignment: CDR1 MNHNS and CDR2 SASEGT. As to treatment: roughly ten-day PBMC culture with coronavirus spike peptide pools or control peptides (ViraFEST assay). The assay that was used to sequence DNA from cultured CD4+ T cells was the Oncomine TCR Beta short-read assay. Using its own MiXCR run on the PCR reads, TCRdb lists one record per CDR3 protein. This sample yields 7,500 to 10,000 distinct CDR3 sequences, of which 70% are seen a single time; 37% belongs to the top ten. J is TRBJ1-2 and V is TRBV6-1; D unclear. This clonotype originated in a human donor who had recovered from COVID-19. Sequencing input: CD4+ T cells from blood, cultured in vitro. CDR3 coding DNA: TGTGCCAGCAGTCAGACGAAAAACTATGGCTACACCTTC. Protein sequence: CASSQTKNYGYTF.